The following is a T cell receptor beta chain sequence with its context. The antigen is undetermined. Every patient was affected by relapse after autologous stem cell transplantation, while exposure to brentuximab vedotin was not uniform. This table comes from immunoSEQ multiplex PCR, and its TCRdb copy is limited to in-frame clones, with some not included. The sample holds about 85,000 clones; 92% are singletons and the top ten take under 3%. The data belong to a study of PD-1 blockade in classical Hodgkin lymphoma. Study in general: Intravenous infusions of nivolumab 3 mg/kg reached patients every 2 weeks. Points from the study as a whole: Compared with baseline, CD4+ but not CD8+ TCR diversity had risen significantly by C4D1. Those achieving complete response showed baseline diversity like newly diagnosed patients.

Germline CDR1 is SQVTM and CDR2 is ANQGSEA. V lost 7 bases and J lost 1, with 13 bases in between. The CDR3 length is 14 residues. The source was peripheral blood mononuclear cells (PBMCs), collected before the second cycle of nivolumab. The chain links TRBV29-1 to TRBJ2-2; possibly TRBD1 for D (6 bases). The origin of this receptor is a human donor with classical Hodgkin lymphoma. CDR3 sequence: CSAVTTGNTGELFF. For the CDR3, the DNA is TGCAGCGCCGTAACGACAGGGAACACCGGGGAGCTGTTTTTT.